This T cell receptor (beta chain) originates from a study of shared clonotypes between healthy human individuals. In replicate PCRs of sorted subsets, approximately 190 ng DNA, about 29,000 T cell genomes, was used. Sequencing was performed with immunoSEQ multiplex PCR; in TCRdb, only in-frame clones are kept and a portion is missing. The sample lists around 1,100,000 clones, roughly 80% occurring once. This CDR3 has 12 residues. The germline V gene encodes CDR1 MDHEN and CDR2 SYDVKM. V lost 4 bases and J lost 15; bases outside the gene matches: 8. This TCR was sampled from a man between 18 and 35 years old in good health. Some clones in this sample may be carry-over from other donors' samples. The material sequenced was memory CD4+ T cells from PBMCs. Subset noted: CD45RA-negative fraction. This chain uses TRBV28 with TRBJ2-3, with 9 bases that match TRBD2. The CDR3: CASSSPTSGFYF. The CDR3 DNA reads TGTGCCAGCAGTTCCCCAACTAGCGGGTTTTATTTT.